This T cell receptor (beta chain) was identified in a study of blood T cell repertoires in COVID-19. Trimming took off 4 bases at V and 1 base at J, with 8 bases between the two ends. The germline V gene has CDR1 SGHDT and CDR2 YYEEEE. The CDR3 consists of 13 residues. The table came from immunoSEQ multiplex PCR; TCRdb's copy has only in-frame clones and leaves some out. Here the sample spans roughly 400,000 clones, over 75% being singletons. This clone was observed once. V gene TRBV5-6 combines with J gene TRBJ1-2; D unresolved. The material sequenced was PBMCs or T cells enriched from blood (not recorded which). This TCR was sampled from a woman aged 18-29 years who had been exposed to COVID-19. CDR3 DNA sequence: TGTGCCAGCAGCCTCTCCCTTAACTATGGCTACACCTTC. It is translated as CASSLSLNYGYTF.